What follows are 20 T cell receptor beta chains derived from one specimen sequenced in a study of cytomegalovirus exposure and HLA in healthy donors. PCR involved 60 Vbeta and 13 Jbeta primers. Clones were sequenced by immunoSEQ multiplex PCR, and TCRdb holds only the in-frame ones, with some missing. This sample has around 200,000 clones, with 75% to 90% found just once. Sequencing used PBMCs. These receptors originate from a man aged 45-65 years in good health and CMV-seronegative.

The genes are TRBV5-4 and TRBJ2-3; 12 positions match TRBD2. The CDR3 covers 15 residues. The junction had 3 bases not matched to a gene; V was cut back by 5 bases and J by 2 bases. Germline CDR1 reads SGHNT; CDR2 reads YYREEE (reference sequence). The CDR3 loop is CASRASGGATDTQYF. CDR3 DNA: TGTGCCAGCAGGGCTAGCGGGGGGGCCACAGATACGCAGTATTTT. The complete variable domain, with remaining parts taken from reference TRBV5-4 and TRBJ2-3, reads ETGVTQSPTHLIKTRGQQVTLRCSSQSGHNTVSWYQQALGQGPQFIFQYYREEENGRGNFPPRFSGLQFPNYSSELNVNALELDDSALYLCASRASGGATDTQYFGPGTRLTVL.

Comments on this clone: Mismatch with germline at one junction end may stem from a read error. The chain employs TRBV7-9 and TRBJ1-1; D gene uncertain. Germline assignment: CDR1 SEHNR and CDR2 FQNEAQ (reference sequence). CDR3 length equals 12 residues. CDR3 region: CSSSLDQVEAFF. The CDR3 DNA follows: TGTTCCAGCAGCTTAGACCAGGTTGAAGCTTTCTTT.

The chain employs TRBV11-2 and TRBJ2-5; 8 bases agree with TRBD2. Trimming took 4 bases from V and 7 from J; bases not matched to a gene: 8. This CDR3 is 14 amino acids long. The V gene's germline CDR1 is SGHAT and CDR2 FQNNGV. The DNA for the CDR3 is TGTGCCAGCAGCTCCCGGCGGGGGGCCGGGACCCAGTACTTC. This encodes CASSSRRGAGTQYF.

V usage is TRBV27 and J usage is TRBJ2-7; 11 nucleotides match TRBD2. Germline V gives CDR1 MNHEY, CDR2 SMNVEV (reference sequence). Trimming at V came to 5 bases and at J to 6 bases, leaving 6 bases not matched to a gene. The CDR3 consists of 14 residues. The DNA of the CDR3 is TGTGCCAGCAGTAGTTATAGCGGGAGGGTCGAGCAGTACTTC. It yields the protein CASSSYSGRVEQYF.

This chain links TRBV6-5 with TRBJ2-5, with 9 bases fitting TRBD1. After removal of 6 bases from V and 10 bases from J, the junction contained 9 bases not matched to a gene. Germline V gives CDR1 MNHEY, CDR2 SVGAGI. The CDR3 extends over 13 amino acids. The CDR3 DNA reads TGTGCCAGCAGACCCGGGACAGGGTTTCTCCAGTACTTC. This gives the protein CASRPGTGFLQYF.

The CDR3 here is CASTEVEVPSRTGELFF. In nucleotides, the CDR3 is TGTGCCAGTACCGAGGTGGAGGTCCCGAGTAGGACCGGGGAGCTGTTTTTT. The chain joins TRBV19 to TRBJ2-2, with D possibly matching TRBD2 (5 bases). In germline, CDR1 is LNHDA, CDR2 SQIVND (reference sequence). CDR3 length equals 17 residues. V was clipped by 7 bases and J by 5 bases, with 23 bases between them.

CDR3: CASSVDSGLGGTQYF. In DNA, the CDR3 is TGTGCCAGCAGCGTAGATTCGGGTCTTGGGGGCACCCAGTACTTC. The chain links TRBV9 to TRBJ2-5; maybe TRBD1 (6 bases). Germline assignment: CDR1 SGDLS and CDR2 YYNGEE. V was pared by 0 bases and J by 8 bases, with 17 bases between. This CDR3 region has 15 residues.

J is TRBJ2-1 and V is TRBV7-3; 7 bases align to TRBD2. Germline values: CDR1 SGHTA, CDR2 FQGTGA. The V segment lost 5 bases and the J segment 8 bases; nucleotides outside the gene matches: 12. The CDR3 consists of 15 residues. CDR3 DNA sequence: TGTGCCAGCAGCCCTAGCCGCGGGGGTGCGGATGAGCAGTTCTTC. Residues: CASSPSRGGADEQFF.

J is TRBJ1-1 and V is TRBV7-8, with D perhaps TRBD1 (5 bases). Per the germline V gene, CDR1 is SGHVS and CDR2 is FQNEAQ. V lost 1 base, J lost 0 bases, and 18 bases lay in between. The CDR3 has 18 amino acids. CDR3 nucleotide sequence: TGTGCCAGCAGCTTAGACGCAGGGCAAAAGATTTTGAACACTGAAGCTTTCTTT. It translates to CASSLDAGQKILNTEAFF.

The chain employs TRBV2 and TRBJ2-3, with 11 bases aligning to TRBD2. V lost 5 bases, J lost 7 bases, and 11 bases stayed unmatched. This CDR3 is built from 16 residues. Germline V gives CDR1 SNHLY, CDR2 FYNNEI. The CDR3 region is CASSFSGGVPLYTQYF. The CDR3 DNA sequence: TGTGCCAGCAGTTTTAGCGGGGGGGTCCCCCTCTATACGCAGTATTTT. Based on the CDR3 plus reference TRBV2 and TRBJ2-3, the full variable domain is EPEVTQTPSHQVTQMGQEVILRCVPISNHLYFYWYRQILGQKVEFLVSFYNNEISEKSEIFDDQFSVERPDGSNFTLKIRSTKLEDSAMYFCASSFSGGVPLYTQYFGPGTRLTVL.

The chain recombines TRBV18 with TRBJ2-7, with 8 bases fitting TRBD1. The CDR3 spans 15 residues. J lost 2 bases, V lost 6 bases, and 9 bases had no gene match. The germline V gene has CDR1 KGHSH and CDR2 LQKENI. CDR3 in amino acids: CASSRGTGHTYEQYF. The CDR3 coding sequence is TGTGCCAGCTCTCGTGGGACAGGCCACACCTACGAGCAGTACTTC.

The chain couples TRBV28 to TRBJ2-7; the D gene is possibly TRBD1 (5 bases). Trimming shortened V by 5 bases and J by 2 bases, and 10 bases separated the two germline ends. The CDR3 has 13 amino acids. Germline CDR1 MDHEN, CDR2 SYDVKM. The CDR3 region has the DNA TGTGCCAGCAGTCAAGACAGTCCCTACGAGCAGTACTTC. It codes for CASSQDSPYEQYF.

This sequence joins TRBV5-1 and TRBJ2-5; 10 nucleotides match TRBD1. Losses at the gene ends were 4 bases for V and 5 bases for J; bases not matched to a gene: 11. Germline CDR1 SGHRS, CDR2 YFSETQ. The CDR3 has 16 residues. CDR3 sequence: CASSRRQGAPSETQYF. The CDR3 nucleotides are TGCGCCAGCAGCCGCCGACAGGGGGCGCCGAGCGAGACCCAGTACTTC.

This chain connects TRBV29-1 to TRBJ2-2, with D possibly TRBD1 on 5 matching bases. Germline values: CDR1 SQVTM, CDR2 ANQGSEA. The CDR3 runs to 14 residues. V lost 6 bases, J lost 2 bases, and 13 bases lay in between. CDR3 coding DNA: TGCAGCGTGCGCCTACAGGCAAACACCGGGGAGCTGTTTTTT. Protein product: CSVRLQANTGELFF.

This rearrangement joins TRBV11-2 to TRBJ2-2; D gene uncertain. The CDR3 runs 12 residues. The V gene's germline CDR1 is SGHAT and CDR2 FQNNGV. V was cut by 5 bases and J by 6 bases, with 7 bases left in between. The CDR3 region is CASSRQAGELFF. The CDR3 coding sequence is TGTGCCAGCAGCAGGCAGGCCGGGGAGCTGTTTTTT.

The chain links TRBV6-1 to TRBJ1-1, with TRBD1 matching 10 bases. The CDR3 extends over 15 amino acids. The J segment lost 3 bases and the V segment lost 11 bases, leaving 12 bases of the junction unmatched. Germline-derived CDR1 and CDR2 are MNHNS and SASEGT. CDR3 loop: CAGGDRGAWHTEAFF. In DNA form, the CDR3 reads TGTGCCGGGGGGGACAGGGGAGCTTGGCACACTGAAGCTTTCTTT.

The CDR3 spells CASIGLAGYNEQFF. The CDR3 DNA sequence: TGTGCCAGCATAGGACTAGCGGGCTACAATGAGCAGTTCTTC. The rearrangement joins TRBV28 to TRBJ2-1; 11 nucleotides agree with TRBD2. CDR3 length: 14 residues. In germline, CDR1 is MDHEN, CDR2 SYDVKM. V lost 7 bases to trimming and J lost 3 bases; unmatched junction nucleotides: 2.

The V call is TRBV5-1, the J call TRBJ2-7; 8 nucleotides line up with TRBD2. Trimming took 1 base from V and 1 from J; bases not matched to a gene: 10. This CDR3 contains 17 residues. CDR1 and CDR2 from the germline V gene are SGHRS and YFSETQ. The CDR3 DNA follows: TGCGCCAGCAGCTTGAAGTATCCTAGCGGGCCATCCTACGAGCAGTACTTC. This sequence encodes CASSLKYPSGPSYEQYF.

V is TRBV5-1 and J is TRBJ2-3, with D possibly being TRBD2 (5 bases). V was cut by 0 bases and J by 6 bases, with 17 bases left in between. Per germline, CDR1 SGHRS and CDR2 YFSETQ. This CDR3 contains 16 residues. CDR3 sequence: CASSLGGRGRPDTQYF. In nucleotides, the CDR3 is TGCGCCAGCAGCTTGGGCGGAAGAGGGCGACCCGATACGCAGTATTTT.

This clone came up a few times. The chain uses TRBV18 and TRBJ2-3, with a possible D match to TRBD1 (6 bases). The CDR3 runs 16 residues. V was shortened by 8 bases and J by 6 bases, with 24 bases between the two germline ends. Germline values: CDR1 KGHSH, CDR2 LQKENI. The CDR3 coding sequence is TGTGCCAGCACCAACAGGGTCCTGAATCTTCCGGATACGCAGTATTTT. It is translated as CASTNRVLNLPDTQYF.